Each of the 26 T cell receptor beta chains below was sequenced from the same sample in a study of blood T cell repertoires in COVID-19. Only in-frame clones appear in the TCRdb table, and some are missing; sequencing was by immunoSEQ multiplex PCR. The table includes more than 150,000 clones, approximately 80% detected once. The sample consisted of peripheral blood. Every receptor here comes from a man in his 70s who had recovered from COVID-19.

The gene calls are TRBV6-5 and TRBJ1-2; TRBD1 matches 8 bases. The V gene end was trimmed by 2 bases and the J gene end by 5 bases; junction bases not matched to a gene: 7. The CDR3 has 15 residues. Germline assignment: CDR1 MNHEY and CDR2 SVGAGI. The CDR3 sequence: CASSYRQGAMYGYTF. The CDR3 nucleotides read TGTGCCAGCAGTTACCGTCAGGGGGCAATGTATGGCTACACCTTC.

The J gene is TRBJ2-7, the V gene TRBV5-1; 7 nucleotides line up with TRBD2. J was trimmed by 0 bases and V by 3 bases; bases with no gene match: 3. Germline V gene sequence: CDR1 SGHRS, CDR2 YFSETQ. This CDR3 is 14 amino acids long. CDR3 DNA: TGCGCCAGCAGCTCTACTAGCGACTCCTACGAGCAGTACTTC. This codes for CASSSTSDSYEQYF.

The chain employs TRBV15 and TRBJ1-3; D is ambiguous. Trimming pared 0 bases from V and 4 bases from J, leaving 13 bases between. The CDR3 extends over 16 amino acids. Germline-derived CDR1 and CDR2 are LNHNV and YYDKDF (reference sequence). This chain's CDR3 is CATSRDAVAAGNTIYF. The CDR3 bases are TGTGCCACCAGCAGAGATGCGGTGGCAGCCGGAAACACCATATATTTT.

The V gene is TRBV5-8, the J gene TRBJ2-1; D remains ambiguous. Germline V CDR1 and CDR2: SGHTS, YDEGEE. The V gene lost 4 bases and the J gene lost 9 bases, with 14 bases spanning the gap. The CDR3 has 13 residues. CDR3 DNA: TGTGCCAGCAGCGATCTACTAAGTACTGAGCAGTTCTTC. Translated: CASSDLLSTEQFF.

This clone appeared a few times. The V call is TRBV4-3, the J call TRBJ2-1, with a tentative D call TRBD2 (6 bases). The V gene's germline CDR1 is LGHNA and CDR2 YSLEER. This CDR3 has 13 amino acids. V dropped 4 bases and J dropped 8 bases, with 12 bases sitting between them. CDR3 sequence (DNA): TGCGCCAGCAGCCTCACTGCGGGGCATGAGCAGTTCTTC. Translating it yields CASSLTAGHEQFF.

This chain joins TRBV5-1 and TRBJ1-6, with a possible D match to TRBD1 (6 bases). Germline CDR1 SGHRS, CDR2 YFSETQ. This CDR3 has 15 residues. With 4 bases removed from V and 10 bases from J, the gap between germline ends came to 18 bases. The CDR3 DNA follows: TGCGCCAGCAGCACGGCCCAAGGGGGTGGATCACCCCTCCACTTT. It yields the protein CASSTAQGGGSPLHF.

For this clone: Because the CDR3's place on the DNA is in doubt, the DNA is left out and the CDR3 is given as listed by TCRdb. The chain combines TRBV27 with TRBJ2-7; whether TRBD2, the table's D call, matches the DNA was not checked. Including both end residues, the CDR3 is 17 amino acids long. Germline V gene data show CDR1 as MNHEY and CDR2 as SMNVEV (reference sequence). The chain's CDR3 is CASSSSGLGGVSYEQYF.

The rearrangement links TRBV7-2 to TRBJ2-1; 12 bases line up with TRBD2. The CDR3 has 16 amino acids. After removal of 0 bases from V and 7 bases from J, the junction contained 4 bases not matched to a gene. The germline gives CDR1 SGHTA, CDR2 FQGNSA. DNA of the CDR3: TGTGCCAGCAGCTTAGCTGGACTAGCGGGAAGAAATGAGCAGTTCTTC. It codes for CASSLAGLAGRNEQFF.

The chain links TRBV5-4 to TRBJ2-1; TRBD2 agrees at 14 bases. Germline V gene data show CDR1 as SGHNT and CDR2 as YYREEE (reference sequence). The CDR3 contains 16 residues. V trimming: 4 bases; J trimming: 6 bases; junction bases outside the gene matches: 6. The DNA for the CDR3 is TGTGCCAGCAGCCTCGGGACTAGCGGGAGACTCAATGAGCAGTTCTTC. Translation gives CASSLGTSGRLNEQFF. Using reference TRBV5-4 and TRBJ2-1 for the parts outside the CDR3, the full variable domain is ETGVTQSPTHLIKTRGQQVTLRCSSQSGHNTVSWYQQALGQGPQFIFQYYREEENGRGNFPPRFSGLQFPNYSSELNVNALELDDSALYLCASSLGTSGRLNEQFFGPGTRLTVL.

This rearrangement joins TRBV19 to TRBJ1-6; D is unclear. Germline-derived CDR1 and CDR2 are LNHDA and SQIVND (reference sequence). The CDR3 extends over 15 amino acids. The ends were cut back, 6 bases at V and 10 bases at J, with 19 bases in the middle. Here the CDR3 DNA reads TGTGCCAGTAGCCCCACGACCTCGGGAGGCTCACCCCTCCACTTT. Translated, it gives CASSPTTSGGSPLHF.

This chain connects TRBV10-1 to TRBJ2-1, with D uncertain. The germline V and J ends were trimmed by 0 bases and 0 bases, with 6 bases remaining between them. The length of the CDR3 is 15 residues. CDR1 is WNHNN, CDR2 SYGVQD, per germline (reference sequence). The CDR3 DNA follows: TGCGCCAGCAGTGAGTCTGGGCCCTCCTACAATGAGCAGTTCTTC. Amino acid sequence: CASSESGPSYNEQFF.

The rearrangement links TRBV5-1 to TRBJ2-1; TRBD2 matches 12 bases. J was trimmed by 6 bases and V by 4 bases; bases with no gene match: 5. The CDR3 contains 15 residues. Germline lookup yields CDR1 SGHRS and CDR2 YFSETQ. The CDR3 region is CASSMRTSGANEQFF. DNA for the CDR3: TGCGCCAGCAGCATGAGGACTAGCGGGGCCAATGAGCAGTTCTTC.

The chain couples TRBV18 to TRBJ2-5; D is perhaps TRBD2 (5 bases). Trimming shortened V by 1 base and J by 4 bases, and 10 bases separated the two germline ends. Germline lookup yields CDR1 KGHSH and CDR2 LQKENI. The CDR3 is 14 residues long. CDR3 in amino acids: CASSPQSSRETQYF. CDR3 nucleotide sequence: TGTGCCAGCTCACCACAGTCTAGCAGAGAGACCCAGTACTTC.

The rearrangement uses TRBV7-3 and TRBJ2-2, with unresolved D. CDR3 length equals 15 residues. Per the germline V gene, CDR1 is SGHTA and CDR2 is FQGTGA. V lost 1 base and J 0 bases, leaving 6 bases between the germline ends. As DNA, the CDR3 is TGTGCCAGCAGCTTAAGCAGTTCGAACACCGGGGAGCTGTTTTTT. Its translation is CASSLSSSNTGELFF.

This clone was seen a few times. This rearrangement joins TRBV5-1 to TRBJ2-2; D is undetermined. This CDR3 region has 13 residues. The germline V gene has CDR1 SGHRS and CDR2 YFSETQ. Trimming removed 4 bases at V and 4 bases at J, with 8 bases between. The CDR3 reads CASSETTTGELFF. CDR3 nucleotide sequence: TGCGCCAGCAGCGAGACAACCACCGGGGAGCTGTTTTTT.

The chain joins TRBV2 to TRBJ1-4, with TRBD1 matching over 8 bases. Losses at the gene ends were 6 bases for V and 8 bases for J; bases not matched to a gene: 8. Germline V gene lookup returns CDR1 SNHLY and CDR2 FYNNEI. The CDR3 extends over 14 amino acids. This CDR3 reads CASSQQGVREKLFF. The CDR3 DNA reads TGTGCCAGCAGCCAACAGGGGGTTAGGGAAAAACTGTTTTTT.

The chain is built from TRBV19 and TRBJ2-3; TRBD1 is a possible D gene (5 bases). Trimming removed 6 bases at V and 6 bases at J, with 25 bases between. The CDR3 has 17 amino acids. The germline V gene has CDR1 LNHDA and CDR2 SQIVND (reference sequence). The CDR3 protein is CASRTLTGGRGLDTQYF. The DNA of the CDR3 is TGTGCCAGTAGAACTTTAACTGGCGGAAGGGGATTGGATACGCAGTATTTT. The full variable domain, in which reference TRBV19 and TRBJ2-3 provide the parts outside the CDR3, is DGGITQSPKYLFRKEGQNVTLSCEQNLNHDAMYWYRQDPGQGLRLIYYSQIVNDFQKGDIAEGYSVSREKKESFPLTVTSAQKNPTAFYLCASRTLTGGRGLDTQYFGPGTRLTVL.

This clone was found a few times. The chain employs TRBV12-3 or TRBV12-4 and TRBJ2-7; no clear D gene. The length of the CDR3 is 12 residues. V lost 8 bases and J lost 8, with 16 bases in between. The CDR3: CASASTKQQQYF. The CDR3 DNA sequence: TGTGCCAGCGCTTCTACCAAGCAACAGCAGTACTTC.

A few counts support this clone. This rearrangement joins TRBV19 to TRBJ1-2; possibly TRBD1 for D (6 bases). CDR3 size: 16 residues. V was trimmed by 1 base and J by 4 bases, leaving 16 bases between them. Germline CDR1 and CDR2: LNHDA and SQIVND (reference sequence). The CDR3 bases are TGTGCCAGTAGTATAGGGGCTCAGGGGAACGGCTATGGCTACACCTTC. It codes for CASSIGAQGNGYGYTF.

This clone was observed a handful of times. The chain recombines TRBV19 with TRBJ1-1; D unclear. The CDR3 has 16 amino acids. CDR1 and CDR2 (germline): LNHDA, SQIVND (reference sequence). Deletions cut 9 bases from V and 1 base from J, with 21 bases between. CDR3: CASNNPLGAGNTEAFF. The CDR3 nucleotides are TGTGCCAGCAATAATCCTCTCGGCGCGGGGAACACTGAAGCTTTCTTT.

The V call is TRBV5-1, the J call TRBJ2-7, with 7 nucleotides matching TRBD1. The germline V gene has CDR1 SGHRS and CDR2 YFSETQ. After removal of 0 bases from V and 10 bases from J, the junction contained 7 bases not matched to a gene. CDR3 size: 13 residues. The CDR3 protein is CASSLGIDRAQYF. In DNA, the CDR3 is TGCGCCAGCAGCTTGGGGATCGACAGGGCCCAGTACTTC. The entire variable domain, with the rest obtained from reference TRBV5-1 and TRBJ2-7, is as follows: KAGVTQTPRYLIKTRGQQVTLSCSPISGHRSVSWYQQTPGQGLQFLFEYFSETQRNKGNFPGRFSGRQFSNSRSEMNVSTLELGDSALYLCASSLGIDRAQYFGPGTRLTVT.

As concerns this clone: A much larger clone lies one base from this, so it may be a read error. At the DNA level, this CDR3 is encoded by other sequences in the same sample as well. This rearrangement joins TRBV12-3 or TRBV12-4 to TRBJ2-7; D unclear. This CDR3 is built from 11 residues. The germline V and J ends were trimmed by 4 bases and 4 bases, with 5 bases remaining between them. The CDR3 protein is CASSSYYEQYF. CDR3 bases: TGTGCCAGCAGTTCCTATTACGAGCAGTACTTC.

The CDR3 reads CASGLAGLAEAFF. CDR3 bases: TGTGCTAGTGGTTTGGCGGGTTTGGCTGAAGCTTTCTTT. The J gene is TRBJ1-1, the V gene TRBV12-5; D unclear. V lost 1 base to trimming and J lost 6 bases, with 9 bases between them. From germline, CDR1 is LGHNT and CDR2 FRNRAP. The CDR3 has 13 amino acids.

The CDR3 DNA sequence: TGTGCCAGTAGTACGCTTCAAGGCCAGGGGGGACCTCAGAAGCCCCAGCATTTT. Translation: CASSTLQGQGGPQKPQHF. This chain uses TRBV19 with TRBJ1-5; 7 positions agree with TRBD1. The CDR3 is 18 residues long. CDR1 and CDR2 from the germline V gene are LNHDA and SQIVND (reference sequence). J gave up 8 bases and V 4 bases, and 20 bases lay outside the gene matches. Filled out from reference TRBV19 and TRBJ1-5, the complete variable domain reads DGGITQSPKYLFRKEGQNVTLSCEQNLNHDAMYWYRQDPGQGLRLIYYSQIVNDFQKGDIAEGYSVSREKKESFPLTVTSAQKNPTAFYLCASSTLQGQGGPQKPQHFGDGTRLSIL.

Concerning this clone itself: A junction end diverges from the germline sequence, so it may reflect a read error. The chain carries TRBV7-2 and TRBJ2-1; TRBD2 aligns across 14 bases. CDR1 is SGHTA and CDR2 is FQGNSA in the germline V gene. This CDR3 has 18 amino acids. CDR3: CASGLGLAGGLSYNEQFF. The CDR3 bases are TGTGCCAGCGGCTTAGGACTAGCGGGAGGCCTTTCCTACAATGAGCAGTTCTTC.

As for this clone: At one boundary the junction diverges from the germline segment, which might be a read error. The V gene is TRBV4-2, the J gene TRBJ1-1; tentatively, D is TRBD1 (6 bases). The CDR3 totals 14 residues. CDR1 LGHNA and CDR2 YNFKEQ come from the germline V gene. The CDR3 region is CASSQDVGGATGAF. CDR3 sequence (DNA): TGTGCCAGCAGCCAAGATGTCGGGGGGGCAACGGGAGCCTTT.